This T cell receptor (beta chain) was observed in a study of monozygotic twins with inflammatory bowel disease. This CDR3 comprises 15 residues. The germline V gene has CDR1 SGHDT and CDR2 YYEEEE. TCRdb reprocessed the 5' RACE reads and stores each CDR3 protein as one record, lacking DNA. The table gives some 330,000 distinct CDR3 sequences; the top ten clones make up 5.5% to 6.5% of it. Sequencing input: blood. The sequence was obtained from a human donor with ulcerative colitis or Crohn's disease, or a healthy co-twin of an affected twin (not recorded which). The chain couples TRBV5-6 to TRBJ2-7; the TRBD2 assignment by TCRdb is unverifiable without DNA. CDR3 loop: CASRRLRTSFFEQYF.